This paragraph covers one TCR beta chain sequence. CDR3 length equals 15 residues. J gave up 10 bases and V 2 bases, and 7 bases lay outside the gene matches. Germline assignment: CDR1 MNHNY and CDR2 SVGAGI (reference sequence). The entry originates in a study of T cell changes during pregnancy in multiple sclerosis. Produced via immunoSEQ multiplex PCR; TCRdb's table is partial and in-frame only. Altogether 40,000 to 55,000 clones are present, about 90% being singletons, with the ten largest covering roughly 0.55%. The chain couples TRBV6-6 to TRBJ1-6, with 8 positions matching TRBD1. This sample comprised CD4+ T cells from peripheral blood mononuclear cells, obtained in the third trimester of pregnancy. The sequence was collected from a female donor with multiple sclerosis, enrolled in a pregnancy study. The CDR3 loop is CASSYGDRGGSPLHF. As DNA, the CDR3 is TGTGCCAGCAGTTACGGAGACAGGGGAGGGTCACCCCTCCACTTT.